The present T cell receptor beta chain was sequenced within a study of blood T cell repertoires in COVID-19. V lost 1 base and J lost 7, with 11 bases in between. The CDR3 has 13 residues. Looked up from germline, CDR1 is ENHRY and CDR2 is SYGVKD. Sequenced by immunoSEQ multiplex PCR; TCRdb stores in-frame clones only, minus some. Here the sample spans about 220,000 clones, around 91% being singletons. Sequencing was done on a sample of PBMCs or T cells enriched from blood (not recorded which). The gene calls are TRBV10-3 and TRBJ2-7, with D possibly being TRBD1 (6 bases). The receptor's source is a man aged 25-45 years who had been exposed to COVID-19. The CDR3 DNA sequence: TGTGCCATCAGTGAGTTAACAGGGTTAGAGCAGTACTTC. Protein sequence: CAISELTGLEQYF.